This T cell receptor (beta chain) was profiled in a study of T cells after yellow fever vaccination. Study details: Each low-cell-number fraction was prepared by means of SMART-Seq v4 Ultra Low Input.

Per germline, CDR1 MDHEN and CDR2 SYDVKM. The CDR3 runs to 14 residues. Trimming shortened V by 3 bases and J by 9 bases, and 15 bases separated the two germline ends. 5'RACE template switching produced TCR cDNA carrying a universal primer site and UMIs. TCRdb recomputed calls from the 5' RACE reads with MiXCR, one row per CDR3 protein. The sample lists roughly 500,000 distinct CDR3 sequences, less than 20% seen once, with roughly an eighth in the top ten. Findings and limits, study-wide: Clonotypes appearing in both CD4 and CD8 compartments existed, and their share was small.

On this clonotype itself: Its specificity is unknown.

The sample was PBMCs, taken 15 days after the yellow fever booster vaccination. This chain joins TRBV28 and TRBJ2-1, with no clear D. The clonotype was recovered from a man aged 30 to 45 who received the YFV17D yellow fever vaccine. CDR3 DNA: TGTGCCAGCAGTTTTAGGGTGGTGGTCGGTGAGCAGTTCTTC. Residues: CASSFRVVVGEQFF.